Listed below are T cell receptor beta chains from one sample, sequenced in a study of OX40 agonist ivuxolimab in advanced cancers. TCRdb's copy holds only in-frame clones and misses some; the assay was immunoSEQ multiplex PCR. The table lists approximately 82,000 clones, around 84% of them singletons. The specimen comprised CD4+ or CD8+ T cells sorted from blood, sampled in a trial of the OX40 agonist ivuxolimab. The receptors come from an adult with an advanced solid tumor such as melanoma, head and neck, liver or kidney cancer. The CDR3 runs from the conserved cysteine through the conserved F or W. Each record gives: D gene, V gene, clone size, J gene, CDR3 DNA, CDR3 protein. D genes are given only for firm matches. Size is stated for part of the rows, as once, few or many counts, or as a class when the clone is expanded.

>TRBD2|TRBV19|NA|TRBJ2-1
TGTGCCAGTAGTCTCGGGACTAGGGGGAGGGATGAGCAGTTCTTC
CASSLGTRGRDEQFF
>NA|TRBV6-5|once|TRBJ2-7
TGTGCCAGCAGCCCGACTCTGGGGGGCAACGAGCAGTACTTC
CASSPTLGGNEQYF
>NA|TRBV27|NA|TRBJ2-3
TGTGCCAGCATGCCCCGTAGCAGTACGCAGTATTTT
CASMPRSSTQYF
>TRBD1|TRBV29-1|NA|TRBJ1-1
TGCAGCGGCGGCAGGGGGCAGACTGAAGCTTTCTTT
CSGGRGQTEAFF
>NA|TRBV11-3|NA|TRBJ2-7
TGTGCCAGCAGGTTCCAATTGGAACGGGAGCAGTACTTC
CASRFQLEREQYF
>TRBD1|TRBV27|NA|TRBJ1-5
TGTGCCAGCAGTCGGGACAGGAGCAATCAGCCCCAGCATTTT
CASSRDRSNQPQHF
>TRBD1|TRBV25-1|NA|TRBJ2-4
TGTGCCAGCAGTGAATGGGGACAGGGAATCTCGAACATTCAGTACTTC
CASSEWGQGISNIQYF
>TRBD1|TRBV18|NA|TRBJ1-5
TGTGCCAGCTCTCCAGGGGGGGCTACGGGCAATCAGCCCCAGCATTTT
CASSPGGATGNQPQHF
>NA|TRBV7-9|NA|TRBJ1-5
TGTGCCAGCAGCACAACAGGTCAACTCAATCAGCCCCAGCATTTT
CASSTTGQLNQPQHF
>NA|TRBV2|NA|TRBJ2-1
TGTGCCAGCACGACTCAGTTCGCCTACAATGAGCAGTTCTTC
CASTTQFAYNEQFF
>NA|TRBV18|NA|TRBJ2-5
TGTGCCAGCTCACCGGTAGAGACCCAGTACTTC
CASSPVETQYF
>NA|TRBV6-6|NA|TRBJ1-4
TGTGCCAGCAGAAACTTCGGTGAAAAACTGTTTTTT
CASRNFGEKLFF
>TRBD2|TRBV4-1|few|TRBJ2-4
TGCGCCAGCAGCCAAGTTTTCGGGGGGGCTGCCAAAAACATTCAGTACTTC
CASSQVFGGAAKNIQYF
>TRBD2|TRBV15|NA|TRBJ2-1
TGTGCCACCAGCGCTAAGCGGGAATGGGAGCAGTTCTTC
CATSAKREWEQFF
>TRBD2|TRBV5-1|NA|TRBJ2-7
TGCGCCAGCAGCCCCGGGGGGGGTTCCTACGAGCAGTACTTC
CASSPGGGSYEQYF
>NA|TRBV11-2|NA|TRBJ2-6
TGTGCCAGCAGCTTAGCTGTGGCGGGGGCCAACGTCCTGACTTTC
CASSLAVAGANVLTF
>NA|TRBV6-5|NA|TRBJ2-7
TGTGCCAGCAGACCAGTTAACTTCTACGAGCAGTACTTC
CASRPVNFYEQYF
>NA|TRBV7-8|NA|TRBJ1-5
TGTGCCAGCAGCTTAGACAGCAATCAGCCCCAGCATTTT
CASSLDSNQPQHF
>NA|TRBV19|few|TRBJ2-5
TGTGCCAGTAGTATTGGGCAAGAGACCCAGTACTTC
CASSIGQETQYF
>NA|TRBV2|NA|TRBJ2-1
TGTGCCAGATTGAGGGGGGGCCCTTACAATGAGCAGTTCTTC
CARLRGGPYNEQFF
>NA|TRBV27|once|TRBJ2-3
TGTGCCAGCAGCCCTTCTAGCGTTACAGATACGCAGTATTTT
CASSPSSVTDTQYF
>NA|TRBV11-2|NA|TRBJ1-1
TGTGCCAGCAGGGGGCTGGAGACTGAAGCTTTCTTT
CASRGLETEAFF
>NA|TRBV7-3|NA|TRBJ1-2
TGTGCCAGCAGCTTAGACCTTGGCTATGGCTACACCTTC
CASSLDLGYGYTF
>TRBD2|TRBV5-5|NA|TRBJ2-7
TGTGCCAGCAGCTTCGCCCTGACTAGCGGGGCCTACGAGCAGTACTTC
CASSFALTSGAYEQYF
>TRBD1|TRBV6-5|NA|TRBJ1-1
TGTGCCAGCAGCCCGAGGACAGGGGCAGCCACTGAAGCTTTCTTT
CASSPRTGAATEAFF